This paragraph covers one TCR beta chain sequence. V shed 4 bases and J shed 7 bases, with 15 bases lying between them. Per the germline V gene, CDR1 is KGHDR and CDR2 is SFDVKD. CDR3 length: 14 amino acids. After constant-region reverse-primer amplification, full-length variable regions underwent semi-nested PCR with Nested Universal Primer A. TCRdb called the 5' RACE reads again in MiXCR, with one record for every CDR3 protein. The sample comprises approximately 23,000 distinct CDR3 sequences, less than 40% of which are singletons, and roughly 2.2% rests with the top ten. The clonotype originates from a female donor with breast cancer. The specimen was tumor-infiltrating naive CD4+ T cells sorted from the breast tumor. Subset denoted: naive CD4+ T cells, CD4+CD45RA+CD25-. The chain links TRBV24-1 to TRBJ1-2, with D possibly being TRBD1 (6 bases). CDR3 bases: TGTGCCACCAGTGAGTCTACAGGGTTGGGTGGCTACACCTTC. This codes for CATSESTGLGGYTF.